The rows below give T cell receptor beta chains drawn from one sample of a study of cytomegalovirus exposure and HLA in healthy donors. Sequenced by immunoSEQ multiplex PCR; TCRdb stores in-frame clones only, minus some. This sample's table has around 84,000 clones. The sequenced material came from PBMCs. These receptors originate from a man aged 25 to 40 in good health and CMV-seronegative. CDR3s include the opening cysteine and the closing phenylalanine or tryptophan. The D gene is left open where the match is weak.

j_call v_call d_call cdr3_aa cdr3_nt
TRBJ1-2 TRBV6-5 NA CASSPRYSSDGYTF TGTGCCAGCAGTCCCAGGTATTCCTCCGATGGCTACACCTTC
TRBJ1-2 TRBV6-6 TRBD1 CASRTDRDYGYTF TGTGCCAGCAGGACCGACAGGGACTATGGCTACACCTTC
TRBJ2-6 TRBV5-6 NA CASRLYSGANVLTF TGTGCCAGCAGATTGTACTCTGGGGCCAACGTCCTGACTTTC
TRBJ2-3 TRBV29-1 NA CSVEDWGDTDTQYF TGCAGCGTTGAAGATTGGGGAGACACAGATACGCAGTATTTT
TRBJ2-7 TRBV25-1 NA CASSGANRGSYEQYF TGTGCCAGCAGTGGCGCCAACAGAGGGTCCTACGAGCAGTACTTC
TRBJ2-1 TRBV10-3 TRBD2 CATVPGGGGGEQFF TGTGCCACCGTCCCTGGCGGGGGTGGGGGGGAGCAGTTCTTC
TRBJ2-1 TRBV6-1 NA CASSGRDIAHQQFF TGTGCCAGCAGTGGCCGGGACATAGCTCATCAGCAGTTCTTC
TRBJ1-1 TRBV7-6 NA CASSLSTDSPEAFF TGTGCCAGCAGCTTATCCACTGACAGCCCCGAAGCTTTCTTT
TRBJ1-1 TRBV2 TRBD1 CASGDRVGTEAFF TGTGCCAGCGGAGACAGGGTGGGCACTGAAGCTTTCTTT
TRBJ1-2 TRBV30 NA CAWSVLLVGGYTF TGTGCCTGGAGTGTACTACTTGTTGGTGGCTACACCTTC
TRBJ1-3 TRBV16 NA CASSQGHSGNTIYF TGTGCCAGCAGCCAGGGCCATTCTGGAAACACCATATATTTT
TRBJ2-1 TRBV10-3 TRBD2 CAISDNGAGGSSYNEQFF TGTGCCATCAGTGATAACGGTGCGGGAGGGAGCTCCTACAATGAGCAGTTCTTC
TRBJ2-6 TRBV6-6 NA CASSYTSGANVLTF TGTGCCAGCAGTTACACTTCTGGGGCCAACGTCCTGACTTTC
TRBJ1-2 TRBV29-1 NA CSLLLVEEANYGYTF TGCAGCCTCCTTCTAGTAGAAGAGGCTAACTATGGCTACACCTTC
TRBJ2-1 TRBV18 TRBD2 CASSMGTSSDNEQFF TGTGCCAGCTCAATGGGGACTAGCAGCGACAATGAGCAGTTCTTC
TRBJ2-2 TRBV6-5 NA CASSYLGAGELFF TGTGCCAGCAGTTATTTAGGGGCCGGGGAGCTGTTTTTT
TRBJ1-2 TRBV6-1 NA CASSSRGSLWGYTF TGTGCCAGCAGTTCTCGGGGTAGTTTGTGGGGCTACACCTTC
TRBJ1-1 TRBV5-1 TRBD1 CASSARGMYTEAFF TGCGCCAGCTCCGCCAGGGGGATGTACACTGAAGCTTTCTTT
TRBJ2-7 TRBV5-1 TRBD1 CASSLGTGVSYEQYF TGCGCCAGCAGCTTGGGGACAGGGGTTTCCTACGAGCAGTACTTC
TRBJ2-1 TRBV19 NA CASRSQASYNEQFF TGTGCCAGTAGGAGTCAGGCCTCCTACAATGAGCAGTTCTTC
TRBJ2-7 TRBV6-1 NA CASSREARFYEQYF TGTGCCAGCAGCCGAGAGGCGAGATTTTACGAGCAGTACTTC
TRBJ1-6 TRBV2 NA CASREPGSPLHF TGTGCCAGCAGGGAACCAGGGTCGCCCCTCCACTTT
TRBJ2-5 TRBV11-1 TRBD1 CASSQRMTGGVKTQYF TGTGCCAGCAGCCAACGTATGACAGGGGGCGTAAAGACCCAGTACTTC
TRBJ2-1 TRBV9 NA CASSVGRGNNEQFF TGTGCCAGCAGCGTAGGAAGGGGGAATAATGAGCAGTTCTTC
TRBJ2-5 TRBV5-1 TRBD1 CASSILQGAGETQYF TGCGCCAGCAGCATATTACAGGGGGCGGGGGAGACCCAGTACTTC
TRBJ2-3 TRBV29-1 TRBD1 CSVEVPPGTGRTDTQYF TGCAGCGTTGAAGTCCCTCCCGGGACAGGGCGCACAGATACGCAGTATTTT
TRBJ1-1 TRBV6-1 TRBD1 CASSDPRDRGRRTEAFF TGTGCCAGCAGTGATCCCCGGGACAGGGGGCGTCGCACTGAAGCTTTCTTT
TRBJ2-1 TRBV9 NA CASSAYLGAYNEQFF TGTGCCAGCAGCGCTTACCTAGGGGCCTACAATGAGCAGTTCTTC
TRBJ2-5 TRBV2 TRBD2 CASIFEPGLAGGQKTQYF TGTGCCAGCATCTTTGAACCGGGACTAGCGGGAGGGCAAAAGACCCAGTACTTC
TRBJ2-1 TRBV11-3 TRBD2 CASSPRLAGSEQFF TGTGCCAGCAGCCCAAGACTAGCGGGTTCAGAGCAGTTCTTC
TRBJ2-4 TRBV7-3 TRBD2 CASSLAGGGNIQYF TGTGCCAGCAGCCTAGCGGGGGGGGGAAACATTCAGTACTTC
TRBJ2-5 TRBV4-2 TRBD2 CASSRTSGYQETQYF TGTGCCAGCAGTAGGACTAGCGGGTACCAAGAGACCCAGTACTTC
TRBJ2-5 TRBV6-5 NA CASSYSLGRETQYF TGTGCCAGCAGTTACTCGCTAGGAAGGGAGACCCAGTACTTC
TRBJ2-5 TRBV5-1 TRBD1 CASSLEGQSQETQYF TGCGCCAGCAGCTTGGAGGGACAGTCACAAGAGACCCAGTACTTC
TRBJ2-3 TRBV7-2 TRBD1 CASSSHPDREKRPADTQYF TGTGCCAGCAGCTCACACCCCGACAGGGAAAAGCGTCCCGCAGATACGCAGTATTTT
TRBJ1-2 TRBV7-9 TRBD1 CASSPGQGSGYTF TGTGCCAGCAGCCCGGGACAGGGCTCTGGCTACACCTTC
TRBJ2-7 TRBV5-1 TRBD1 CASSRRTGDPYEQYF TGCGCCAGCAGTCGGAGGACAGGGGATCCCTACGAGCAGTACTTC
TRBJ2-7 TRBV7-2 NA CASSSSGSYEQYF TGTGCCAGCAGCTCCTCGGGCTCCTACGAGCAGTACTTC
TRBJ2-7 TRBV30 NA CAWTPGAEEQYF TGTGCCTGGACCCCAGGGGCGGAAGAGCAGTACTTC
TRBJ1-2 TRBV20-1 TRBD1 CSAIGDRENTF TGCAGTGCTATTGGAGACAGGGAGAACACCTTC
TRBJ1-2 TRBV7-2 TRBD1 CASSSGQGYGYTF TGTGCCAGCAGCTCCGGACAGGGGTACGGCTACACCTTC
TRBJ2-3 TRBV5-1 TRBD1 CASTETGSTDTQYF TGCGCCAGCACAGAGACAGGGAGCACAGATACGCAGTATTTT
TRBJ1-6 TRBV5-6 NA CASSSQSTEDYNSPLHF TGTGCCAGCAGCTCACAATCGACAGAAGATTATAATTCACCCCTCCACTTT
TRBJ1-4 TRBV25-1 TRBD1 CASSGGTGRNEKLFF TGTGCCAGCAGTGGGGGGACAGGGAGAAATGAAAAACTGTTTTTT
TRBJ2-3 TRBV11-2 TRBD2 CASSSGLAGGRSTDTQYF TGTGCCAGCAGCTCGGGACTAGCGGGAGGACGCAGCACAGATACGCAGTATTTT
TRBJ1-5 TRBV10-3 NA CAISDPRGGNQPQHF TGTGCCATCAGTGACCCGCGGGGGGGCAATCAGCCCCAGCATTTT
TRBJ2-7 TRBV5-1 TRBD1 CASSLGQGQAQYF TGCGCCAGCAGCTTGGGACAGGGGCAAGCGCAGTACTTC
TRBJ2-3 TRBV6-5 NA CASSLRGDTQYF TGTGCCAGCAGTTTAAGGGGGGATACGCAGTATTTT
TRBJ1-2 TRBV5-1 NA CASSLLEIGGDGYTF TGCGCCAGCAGCTTGCTAGAAATAGGGGGTGATGGCTACACCTTC
TRBJ1-1 TRBV18 NA CASSTLAALNTEAFF TGTGCCAGCTCGACCCTTGCGGCCCTGAACACTGAAGCTTTCTTT
TRBJ2-7 TRBV5-4 NA CASTGGLDYEQYF TGTGCCAGCACCGGGGGGCTCGACTACGAGCAGTACTTC
TRBJ2-7 TRBV11-2 TRBD1 CASSLKTGVVRGYEQYF TGTGCCAGCAGCCTGAAAACAGGGGTTGTAAGGGGCTACGAGCAGTACTTC
TRBJ2-7 TRBV19 TRBD2 CALAGSDGYEQYF TGTGCCCTAGCGGGATCAGATGGGTACGAGCAGTACTTC
TRBJ1-2 TRBV5-1 NA CASSLAGWGRGYGYTF TGCGCCAGCAGCTTGGCCGGTTGGGGTAGAGGGTATGGCTACACCTTC
TRBJ1-2 TRBV5-1 TRBD1 CASSPTGQGAYGYTF TGCGCCAGCAGCCCCACTGGACAGGGGGCTTATGGCTACACCTTC
TRBJ1-2 TRBV5-1 TRBD1 CASSSRDREDYGYTF TGCGCCAGCAGCTCCAGGGACAGGGAGGACTATGGCTACACCTTC
TRBJ2-5 TRBV19 NA CASSATSGVGETQYF TGTGCCAGTAGCGCAACGTCAGGGGTTGGAGAGACCCAGTACTTC